A selection of T cell receptor beta chains follows, all from one sample in a study of T cell responses to AZD1222 COVID-19 vaccine. The data were produced by immunoSEQ multiplex PCR, yet TCRdb's version contains in-frame clones alone and is incomplete. The sample holds 150,000 to 200,000 clones, about 91% seen once. This material consisted of peripheral blood, taken 28 days after the second AZD1222 dose. The receptors were sampled from an adult who received the AZD1222 COVID-19 vaccine. CDR3s include the opening cysteine and the closing phenylalanine or tryptophan. D genes are given only for firm matches. Clone sizes are given selectively: once, few, many, or a class where the clone is expanded.

J gene	CDR3 length	V gene	clone size	D gene	CDR3 protein	CDR3 DNA
TRBJ2-7	15	TRBV5-1	NA	NA	CASSLRGSSSYEQYF	TGCGCCAGCAGCTTGAGGGGCAGTTCCTCCTACGAGCAGTACTTC
TRBJ1-3	15	TRBV27	NA	NA	CASSLSGSSGNTIYF	TGTGCCAGCAGTTTATCGGGGAGCTCTGGAAACACCATATATTTT
TRBJ2-5	18	TRBV2	NA	TRBD2	CASSGSSTSGGHQETQYF	TGTGCCAGCAGTGGGAGCTCCACTAGCGGGGGCCACCAAGAGACCCAGTACTTC
TRBJ1-6	15	TRBV5-5	NA	TRBD1	CASSTGTAYNSPLHF	TGTGCCAGCAGCACCGGGACAGCTTATAATTCACCCCTCCACTTT
TRBJ1-6	15	TRBV9	NA	NA	CASSQVFSYNSPLHF	TGTGCCAGCTCCCAGGTTTTTTCCTATAATTCACCCCTCCACTTT
TRBJ1-2	16	TRBV27	NA	TRBD1	CASSSLGGTGGWGYTF	TGTGCCAGCAGTTCCTTAGGGGGGACAGGGGGCTGGGGCTACACCTTC
TRBJ1-3	15	TRBV19	once	NA	CASSRDRNQGNTIYF	TGTGCCAGTAGTAGGGACCGGAACCAAGGAAACACCATATATTTT
TRBJ2-7	12	TRBV12-3/TRBV12-4	NA	TRBD1	CAAGTGLSEQYF	TGTGCCGCCGGGACAGGGTTAAGTGAGCAGTACTTC
TRBJ2-7	15	TRBV13	NA	TRBD1	CASRQEGTGAYEQYF	TGTGCCAGCAGACAAGAGGGGACAGGGGCCTACGAGCAGTACTTC
TRBJ1-5	18	TRBV19	NA	TRBD1	CASSKSRDRSPSNQPQHF	TGTGCCAGTAGTAAGTCCCGGGACAGATCTCCTAGCAATCAGCCCCAGCATTTT
TRBJ2-3	13	TRBV29-1	NA	NA	CSVVGPILDTQYF	TGCAGCGTTGTTGGGCCGATTTTGGATACGCAGTATTTT
TRBJ1-6	14	TRBV7-8	NA	TRBD1	CASSLGRGLSPLHF	TGTGCCAGCAGCTTAGGCAGGGGGCTTTCACCCCTCCACTTT
TRBJ2-1	16	TRBV18	NA	NA	CASSPGTLPAYNEQFF	TGTGCCAGCTCACCAGGGACCCTGCCGGCCTACAATGAGCAGTTCTTC
TRBJ1-5	13	TRBV19	NA	TRBD1	CASRGQPNQPQHF	TGTGCCAGTAGGGGACAGCCCAATCAGCCCCAGCATTTT
TRBJ1-6	15	TRBV15	NA	NA	CATSRGRVEDSPLHF	TGTGCCACCAGCAGAGGCAGGGTTGAGGACTCACCCCTCCACTTT
TRBJ1-4	16	TRBV5-1	NA	TRBD1	CASSTGRTGVNEKLFF	TGCGCCAGCAGCACCGGCAGGACAGGCGTTAATGAAAAACTGTTTTTT
TRBJ1-4	16	TRBV19	NA	TRBD1	CASTPTSRGFVEKLFF	TGTGCCAGTACCCCCACCTCCAGGGGGTTTGTTGAAAAACTGTTTTTT
TRBJ2-3	17	TRBV4-2	NA	TRBD1	CASSQKWGQGAEDTQYF	TGTGCCAGCAGCCAAAAGTGGGGACAGGGGGCCGAAGATACGCAGTATTTT
TRBJ1-2	14	TRBV5-4	NA	TRBD1	CASSLQGAGYGYTF	TGTGCCAGCAGCTTACAGGGGGCAGGCTATGGCTACACCTTC
TRBJ1-1	16	TRBV10-1	NA	TRBD1	CASPIQQGPRNTEAFF	TGCGCTAGCCCAATACAACAGGGGCCGCGGAACACTGAAGCTTTCTTT
TRBJ1-6	18	TRBV4-1	NA	NA	CASSQFRQGSSYNSPLHF	TGCGCCAGCAGCCAATTTAGGCAGGGGAGCTCCTATAATTCACCCCTCCACTTT
TRBJ2-2	14	TRBV25-1	once	NA	CASRRGPAEGELFF	TGTGCCAGCAGAAGGGGCCCGGCTGAGGGGGAGCTGTTTTTT
TRBJ1-2	13	TRBV12-3/TRBV12-4	NA	NA	CASSLRRPGGYTF	TGTGCCAGCAGTTTAAGACGGCCTGGAGGCTACACCTTC
TRBJ2-3	14	TRBV5-5	NA	NA	CASSLGGSTDTQYF	TGTGCCAGCAGCTTGGGCGGGAGCACAGATACGCAGTATTTT
TRBJ1-5	12	TRBV7-6	NA	NA	CASSGVGQPQHF	TGTGCCAGCAGCGGGGTCGGGCAGCCCCAGCATTTT
TRBJ1-4	17	TRBV19	NA	NA	CATSPTDTFATNEKLFF	TGTGCCACCTCTCCGACCGACACCTTTGCAACTAATGAAAAACTGTTTTTT
TRBJ2-6	16	TRBV19	NA	TRBD1	CASTGTGAAGANVLTF	TGTGCCAGTACCGGGACAGGGGCGGCTGGGGCCAACGTCCTGACTTTC
TRBJ1-2	12	TRBV7-9	NA	NA	CASSLHGIGYTF	TGTGCCAGCAGCTTACACGGAATTGGCTACACCTTC
TRBJ1-6	15	TRBV13	NA	TRBD1	CASSPGQGVYSPLHF	TGTGCCAGCAGCCCAGGACAGGGGGTTTATTCACCCCTCCACTTT
TRBJ1-2	15	TRBV4-1	once	NA	CASSQDSGDGYGYTF	TGCGCCAGCAGCCAGGACAGCGGGGATGGGTATGGCTACACCTTC
TRBJ1-5	14	TRBV27	NA	TRBD1	CASSLETGTQPQHF	TGTGCCAGCAGTCTGGAGACAGGGACCCAGCCCCAGCATTTT
TRBJ1-1	11	TRBV25-1	NA	NA	CASASGPEAFF	TGTGCCAGCGCGAGCGGGCCTGAAGCTTTCTTT
TRBJ1-3	17	TRBV4-1	NA	NA	CASSQDQDTNSGNTIYF	TGCGCCAGCAGCCAAGATCAGGACACGAACTCTGGAAACACCATATATTTT
TRBJ2-7	15	TRBV3-1/TRBV3-2	NA	NA	CASSLRLVGAYEQYF	TGTGCCAGCAGCCTAAGACTGGTGGGGGCCTACGAGCAGTACTTC
TRBJ2-3	14	TRBV30	few	NA	CAWSPGFSTDTQYF	TGTGCCTGGAGTCCGGGTTTTAGCACAGATACGCAGTATTTT
TRBJ1-3	15	TRBV6-5	NA	TRBD1	CASSRDRATGNTIYF	TGTGCCAGCAGCCGGGACAGGGCAACTGGAAACACCATATATTTT
TRBJ2-7	11	TRBV20-1	NA	NA	CSARDDYEQYF	TGCAGTGCTAGAGATGACTACGAGCAGTACTTC
TRBJ1-1	13	TRBV3-1/TRBV3-2	NA	NA	CASSVTVNTEAFF	TGTGCCAGCAGCGTAACGGTGAACACTGAAGCTTTCTTT
TRBJ1-1	15	TRBV7-6	NA	TRBD1	CASSAGQGVGTEAFF	TGTGCCAGCAGCGCCGGACAGGGGGTGGGCACTGAAGCTTTCTTT
TRBJ1-2	14	TRBV27	NA	NA	CASSPRDRVYGYTF	TGTGCCAGCAGTCCGCGGGACCGAGTCTATGGCTACACCTTC
TRBJ2-6	16	TRBV12-5	NA	NA	CASGRGGHSGANVLTF	TGTGCTTCGGGGCGCGGGGGACACTCTGGGGCCAACGTCCTGACTTTC
TRBJ2-5	14	TRBV3-1/TRBV3-2	NA	NA	CASSQVSGEETQYF	TGTGCCAGCAGCCAAGTATCAGGGGAAGAGACCCAGTACTTC
TRBJ1-3	14	TRBV19	NA	NA	CASSPRDSGNTIYF	TGTGCCAGTAGTCCCCGCGATTCTGGAAACACCATATATTTT
TRBJ1-5	16	TRBV6-8	NA	NA	CASSFRKTGVDQPQHF	TGTGCCAGCAGTTTTCGTAAGACCGGGGTTGATCAGCCCCAGCATTTT
TRBJ1-2	13	TRBV6-5	few	NA	CASSYSASYGYTF	TGTGCCAGCAGTTACTCGGCTTCCTATGGCTACACCTTC
TRBJ2-1	15	TRBV11-3	NA	NA	CASSLGQVLYNEQFF	TGTGCCAGCAGCTTAGGACAGGTACTATACAATGAGCAGTTCTTC
TRBJ2-3	12	TRBV5-5	NA	NA	CASSPEADTQYF	TGTGCCAGCAGCCCGGAGGCAGATACGCAGTATTTT
TRBJ1-1	12	TRBV16	NA	NA	CASSQSWDRAFF	TGTGCCAGCAGCCAATCCTGGGACCGGGCTTTCTTT
TRBJ2-2	14	TRBV5-1	once	NA	CASAPTGPPGELFF	TGCGCCAGTGCACCGACAGGCCCGCCCGGGGAGCTGTTTTTT
TRBJ1-3	16	TRBV7-3	once	NA	CASSLLWSRLGNTIYF	TGTGCCAGCAGCTTGCTTTGGAGTCGGCTTGGAAACACCATATATTTT